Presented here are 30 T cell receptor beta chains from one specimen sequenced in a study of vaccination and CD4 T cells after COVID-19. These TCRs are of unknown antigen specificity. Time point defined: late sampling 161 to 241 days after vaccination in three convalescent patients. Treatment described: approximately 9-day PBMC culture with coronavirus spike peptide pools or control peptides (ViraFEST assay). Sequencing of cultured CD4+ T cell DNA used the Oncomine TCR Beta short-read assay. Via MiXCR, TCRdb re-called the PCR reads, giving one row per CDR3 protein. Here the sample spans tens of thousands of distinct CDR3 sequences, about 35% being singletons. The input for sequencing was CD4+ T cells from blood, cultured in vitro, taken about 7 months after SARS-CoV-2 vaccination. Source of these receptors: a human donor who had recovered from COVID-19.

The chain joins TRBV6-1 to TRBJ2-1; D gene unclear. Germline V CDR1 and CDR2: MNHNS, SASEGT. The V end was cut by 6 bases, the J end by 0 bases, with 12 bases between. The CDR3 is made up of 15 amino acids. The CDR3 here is CASRDDSYSYNEQFF. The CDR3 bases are TGTGCCAGCAGAGACGACTCATACTCCTACAATGAGCAGTTCTTC.

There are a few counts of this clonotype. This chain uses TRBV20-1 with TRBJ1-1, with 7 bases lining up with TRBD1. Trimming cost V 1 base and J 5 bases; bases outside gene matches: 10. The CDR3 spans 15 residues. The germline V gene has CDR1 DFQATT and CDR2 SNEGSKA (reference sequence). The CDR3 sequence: CSARVIGGGGTEAFF. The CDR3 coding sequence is TGCAGTGCTAGAGTGATTGGAGGGGGCGGGACTGAAGCTTTCTTT.

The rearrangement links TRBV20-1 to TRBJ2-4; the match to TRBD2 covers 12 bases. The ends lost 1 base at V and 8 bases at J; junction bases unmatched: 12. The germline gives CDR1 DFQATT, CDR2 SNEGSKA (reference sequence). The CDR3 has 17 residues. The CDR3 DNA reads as TGCAGTGCTAGAGGGGCTAGCGGGAGGGGGAAAGGGGACATTCAGTACTTC. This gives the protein CSARGASGRGKGDIQYF.

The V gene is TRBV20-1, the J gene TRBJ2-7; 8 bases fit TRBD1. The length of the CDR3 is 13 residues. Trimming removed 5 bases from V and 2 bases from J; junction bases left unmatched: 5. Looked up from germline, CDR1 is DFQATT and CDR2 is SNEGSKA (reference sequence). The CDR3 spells CSAETGDTYEQYF. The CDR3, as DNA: TGCAGTGCTGAGACAGGGGACACCTACGAGCAGTACTTC.

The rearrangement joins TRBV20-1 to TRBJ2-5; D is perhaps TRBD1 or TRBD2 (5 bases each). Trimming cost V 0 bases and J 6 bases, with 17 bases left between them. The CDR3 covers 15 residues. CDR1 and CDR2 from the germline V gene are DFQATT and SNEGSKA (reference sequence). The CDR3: CSARDEGDAEKTQYF. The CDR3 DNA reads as TGCAGTGCTAGAGATGAAGGGGACGCCGAGAAGACCCAGTACTTC.

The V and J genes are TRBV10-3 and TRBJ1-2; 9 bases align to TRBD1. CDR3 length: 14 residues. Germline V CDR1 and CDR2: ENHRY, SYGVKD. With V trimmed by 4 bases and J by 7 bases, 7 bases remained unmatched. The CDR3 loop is CAISAGDRVFGYTF. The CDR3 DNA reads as TGTGCCATCAGTGCCGGGGACAGGGTCTTTGGCTACACCTTC.

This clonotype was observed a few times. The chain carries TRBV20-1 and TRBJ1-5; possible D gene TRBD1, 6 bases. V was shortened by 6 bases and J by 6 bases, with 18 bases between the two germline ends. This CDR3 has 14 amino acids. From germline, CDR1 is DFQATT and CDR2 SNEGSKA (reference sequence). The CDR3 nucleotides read TGCAGTGCCACGGGGGGCCGAGGTCGTCAGCCCCAGCATTTT. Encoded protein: CSATGGRGRQPQHF.

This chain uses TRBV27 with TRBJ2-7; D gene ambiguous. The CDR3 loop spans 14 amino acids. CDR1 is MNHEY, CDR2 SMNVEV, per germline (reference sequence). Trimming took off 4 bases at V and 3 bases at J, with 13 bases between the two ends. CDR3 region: CASSSSNDRYEQYF. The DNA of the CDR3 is TGTGCCAGCAGTTCCTCAAACGACCGCTACGAGCAGTACTTC.

The CDR3 protein is CASSLGRGNTGELFF. CDR3 nucleotides: TGTGCCAGCAGCCTTGGGAGGGGGAACACCGGGGAGCTGTTTTTT. The gene calls are TRBV7-9 and TRBJ2-2; TRBD2 agrees at 7 bases. There are 15 residues in the CDR3. V lost 5 bases, J lost 1 base, and 4 bases stayed unmatched. Looked up from germline, CDR1 is SEHNR and CDR2 is FQNEAQ (reference sequence).

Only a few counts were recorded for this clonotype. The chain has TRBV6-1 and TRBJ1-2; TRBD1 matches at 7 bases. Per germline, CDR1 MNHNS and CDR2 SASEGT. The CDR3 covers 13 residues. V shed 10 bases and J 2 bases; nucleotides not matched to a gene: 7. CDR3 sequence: CATAKGANYGYTF. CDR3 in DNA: TGTGCCACCGCGAAGGGGGCCAACTATGGCTACACCTTC.

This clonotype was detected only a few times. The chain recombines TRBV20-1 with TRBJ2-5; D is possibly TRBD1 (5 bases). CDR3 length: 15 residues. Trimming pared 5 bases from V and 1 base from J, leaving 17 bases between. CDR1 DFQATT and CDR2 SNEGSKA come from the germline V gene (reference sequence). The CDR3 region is CSAPPLGGAQETQYF. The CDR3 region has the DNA TGCAGTGCTCCACCCCTTGGTGGGGCCCAAGAGACCCAGTACTTC.

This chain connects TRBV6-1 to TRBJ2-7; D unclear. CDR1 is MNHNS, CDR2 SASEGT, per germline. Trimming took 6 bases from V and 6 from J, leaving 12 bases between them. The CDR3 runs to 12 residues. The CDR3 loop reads CASSPGPGEQYF. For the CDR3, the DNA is TGTGCCAGCAGCCCAGGACCTGGCGAGCAGTACTTC.

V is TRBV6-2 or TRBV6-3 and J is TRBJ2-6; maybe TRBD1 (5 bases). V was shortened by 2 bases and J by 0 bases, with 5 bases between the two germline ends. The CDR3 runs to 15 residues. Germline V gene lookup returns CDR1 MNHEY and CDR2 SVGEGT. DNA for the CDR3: TGTGCCAGCAGTTACGACAGCTCTGGGGCCAACGTCCTGACTTTC. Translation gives CASSYDSSGANVLTF.

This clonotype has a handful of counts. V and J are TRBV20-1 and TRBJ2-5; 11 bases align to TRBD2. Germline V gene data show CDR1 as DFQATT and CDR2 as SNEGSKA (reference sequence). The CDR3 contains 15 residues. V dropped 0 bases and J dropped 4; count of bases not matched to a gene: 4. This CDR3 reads CSARDPLAGVETQYF. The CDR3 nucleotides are TGCAGTGCTAGAGATCCACTAGCGGGAGTAGAGACCCAGTACTTC.

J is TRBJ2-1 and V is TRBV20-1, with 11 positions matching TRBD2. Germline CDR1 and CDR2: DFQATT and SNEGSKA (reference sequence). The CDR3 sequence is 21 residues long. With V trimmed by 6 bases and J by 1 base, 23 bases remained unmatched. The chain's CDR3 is CSADDWADTAGTSGSYNEQFF. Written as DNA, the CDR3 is TGCAGTGCGGACGACTGGGCAGACACAGCCGGGACTAGCGGTTCCTACAATGAGCAGTTCTTC.

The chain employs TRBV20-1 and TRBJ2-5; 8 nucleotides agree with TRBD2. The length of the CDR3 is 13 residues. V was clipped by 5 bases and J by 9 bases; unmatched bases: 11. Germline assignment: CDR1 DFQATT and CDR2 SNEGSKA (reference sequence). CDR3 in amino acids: CSAGGTRVGAQYF. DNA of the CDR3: TGCAGTGCTGGGGGGACTAGGGTTGGGGCCCAGTACTTC.

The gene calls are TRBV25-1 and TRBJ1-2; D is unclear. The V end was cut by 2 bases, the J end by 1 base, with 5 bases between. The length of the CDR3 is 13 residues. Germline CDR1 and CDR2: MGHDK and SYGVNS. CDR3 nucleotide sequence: TGTGCCAGCAGTGAAGGATTTAACTATGGCTACACCTTC. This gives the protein CASSEGFNYGYTF.

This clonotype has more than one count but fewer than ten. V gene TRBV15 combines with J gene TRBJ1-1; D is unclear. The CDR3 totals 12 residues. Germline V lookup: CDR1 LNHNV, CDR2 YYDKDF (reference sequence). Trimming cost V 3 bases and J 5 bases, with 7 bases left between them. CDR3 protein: CATSSTWTEAFF. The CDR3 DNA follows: TGTGCCACCAGCAGTACCTGGACTGAAGCTTTCTTT.

CDR3 residues: CASSPPPGQGAHGYTF. In DNA, the CDR3 is TGTGCCAGCAGTCCGCCTCCGGGACAGGGGGCTCATGGCTACACCTTC. The V and J genes are TRBV28 and TRBJ1-2; 12 bases agree with TRBD1. CDR1 is MDHEN and CDR2 is SYDVKM in the germline V gene. The trim removed 5 bases at V and 6 bases at J, leaving 10 bases unmatched. There are 16 residues in the CDR3.

The CDR3 loop reads CASSLFRENTEAFF. The DNA of the CDR3 is TGTGCCAGCAGCTTATTTAGGGAGAACACTGAAGCTTTCTTT. The chain combines TRBV7-2 with TRBJ1-1; no clear D. From germline, CDR1 is SGHTA and CDR2 FQGNSA. The germline V and J ends were trimmed by 2 bases and 1 base, with 8 bases remaining between them. The CDR3 extends over 14 amino acids.

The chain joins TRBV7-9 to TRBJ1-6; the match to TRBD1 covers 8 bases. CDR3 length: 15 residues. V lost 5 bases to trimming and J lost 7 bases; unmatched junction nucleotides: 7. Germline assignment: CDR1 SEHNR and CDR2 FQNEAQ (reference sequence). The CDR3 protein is CASSPDGTGNSPLHF. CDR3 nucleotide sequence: TGTGCCAGCAGCCCTGACGGGACAGGCAATTCACCCCTCCACTTT.

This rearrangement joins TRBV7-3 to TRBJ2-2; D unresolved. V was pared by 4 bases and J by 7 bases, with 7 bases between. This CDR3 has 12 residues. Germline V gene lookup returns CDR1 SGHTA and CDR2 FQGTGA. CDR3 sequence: CASSSVSGELFF. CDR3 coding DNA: TGTGCCAGCAGCTCTGTAAGCGGGGAGCTGTTTTTT.

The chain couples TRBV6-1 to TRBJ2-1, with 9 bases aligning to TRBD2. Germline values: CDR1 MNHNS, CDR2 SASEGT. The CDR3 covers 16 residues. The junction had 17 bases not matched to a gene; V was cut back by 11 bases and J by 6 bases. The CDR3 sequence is CAVSPVGGRASNEQFF. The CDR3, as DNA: TGTGCCGTCTCCCCAGTGGGCGGGAGGGCCAGCAATGAGCAGTTCTTC.

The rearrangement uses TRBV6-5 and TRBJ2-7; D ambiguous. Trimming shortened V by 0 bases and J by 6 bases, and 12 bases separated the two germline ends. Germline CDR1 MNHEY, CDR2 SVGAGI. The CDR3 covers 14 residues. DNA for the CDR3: TGTGCCAGCAGTTACTCCGCCTCTGTGGGCGAGCAGTACTTC. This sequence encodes CASSYSASVGEQYF.

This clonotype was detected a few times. CDR3: CASRRGQGYEQYF. The CDR3, as DNA: TGTGCCAGCAGACGGGGACAGGGCTACGAGCAGTACTTC. The chain combines TRBV7-9 with TRBJ2-7; 9 bases are a match to TRBD1. The CDR3 extends over 13 amino acids. Per germline, CDR1 SEHNR and CDR2 FQNEAQ (reference sequence). V trimming: 6 bases; J trimming: 3 bases; junction bases outside the gene matches: 3.

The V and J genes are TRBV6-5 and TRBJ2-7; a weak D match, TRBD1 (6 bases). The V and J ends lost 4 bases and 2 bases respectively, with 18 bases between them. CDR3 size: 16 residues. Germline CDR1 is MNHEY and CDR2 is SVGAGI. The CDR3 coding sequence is TGTGCCAGCAGTTCAACCACTGAAGGACAGACCTACGAGCAGTACTTC. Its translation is CASSSTTEGQTYEQYF.

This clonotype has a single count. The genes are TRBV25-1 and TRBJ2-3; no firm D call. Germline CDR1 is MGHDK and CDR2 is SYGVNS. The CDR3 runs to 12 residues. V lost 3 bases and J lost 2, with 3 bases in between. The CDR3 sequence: CASSDYTDTQYF. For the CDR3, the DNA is TGTGCCAGCAGTGATTACACAGATACGCAGTATTTT.

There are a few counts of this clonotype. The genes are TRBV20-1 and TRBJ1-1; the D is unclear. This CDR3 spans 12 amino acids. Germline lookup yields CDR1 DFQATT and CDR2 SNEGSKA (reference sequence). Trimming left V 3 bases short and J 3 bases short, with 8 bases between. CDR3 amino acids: CSASVRDTEAFF. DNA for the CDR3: TGCAGTGCTAGTGTTAGGGACACTGAAGCTTTCTTT.

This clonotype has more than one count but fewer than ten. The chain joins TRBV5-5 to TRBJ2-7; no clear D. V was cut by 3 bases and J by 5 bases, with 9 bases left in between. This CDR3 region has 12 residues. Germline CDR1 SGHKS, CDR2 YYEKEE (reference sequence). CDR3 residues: CASSWTFHEQYF. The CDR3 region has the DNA TGTGCCAGCAGCTGGACGTTCCACGAGCAGTACTTC.

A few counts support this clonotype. The CDR3 DNA sequence: TGTGCCACCAGCAGAGGTCAGGCGAACTATGGCTACACCTTC. The encoded protein is CATSRGQANYGYTF. This sequence joins TRBV15 and TRBJ1-2; D call uncertain. CDR3 length: 14 amino acids. V lost 1 base, J lost 2 bases, and 8 bases lay in between. In germline, CDR1 is LNHNV, CDR2 YYDKDF (reference sequence).